This T cell receptor (beta chain) was identified in a study of beta chain features in type 1 diabetes. Study in general: Cell yields, age and gender were similar between patients and healthy donors.

Sorting gave populations that all exceeded 98% purity. V lost 6 bases to trimming and J lost 4 bases; unmatched junction nucleotides: 5. The CDR3 runs 15 residues. The germline V gene encodes CDR1 WSHSY and CDR2 SAAADI. The investigators reverse transcribed all of the isolated RNA, so they sequenced expressed TCRB transcripts. TCRdb's table, derived via immunoSEQ multiplex PCR, lists solely in-frame clones and lacks some. The sample lists roughly 180,000 clones, about 13% seen once, with 0.62% in the top ten. This sequence joins TRBV10-2 and TRBJ2-1, with 11 nucleotides matching TRBD2. Input material: central memory CD4+ T cells from blood. The receptor comes from a woman under 30 in good health. CDR3 in DNA: TGCGCCAGCAGACTACTAGCGGGGGATTACAATGAGCAGTTCTTC. It translates to CASRLLAGDYNEQFF.